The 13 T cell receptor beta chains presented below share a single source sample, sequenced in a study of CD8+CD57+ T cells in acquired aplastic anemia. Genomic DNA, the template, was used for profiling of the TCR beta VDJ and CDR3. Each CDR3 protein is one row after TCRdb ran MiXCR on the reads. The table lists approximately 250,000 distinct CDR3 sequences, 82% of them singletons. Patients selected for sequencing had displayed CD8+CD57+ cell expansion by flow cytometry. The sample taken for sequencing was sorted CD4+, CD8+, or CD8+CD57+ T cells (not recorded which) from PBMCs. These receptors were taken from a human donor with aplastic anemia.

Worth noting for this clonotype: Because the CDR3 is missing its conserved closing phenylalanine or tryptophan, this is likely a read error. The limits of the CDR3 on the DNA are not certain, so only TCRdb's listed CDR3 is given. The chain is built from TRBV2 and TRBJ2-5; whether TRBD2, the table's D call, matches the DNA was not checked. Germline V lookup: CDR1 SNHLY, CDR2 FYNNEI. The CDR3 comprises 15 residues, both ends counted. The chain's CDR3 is CASSEAGSSRGYEQY.

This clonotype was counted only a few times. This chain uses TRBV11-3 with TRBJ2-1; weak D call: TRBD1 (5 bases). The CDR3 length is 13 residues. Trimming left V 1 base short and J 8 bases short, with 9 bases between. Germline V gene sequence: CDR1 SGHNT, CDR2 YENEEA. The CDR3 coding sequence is TGTGCCAGCAGCTTAGGTGTGACAGATGAGCAGTTCTTC. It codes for CASSLGVTDEQFF.

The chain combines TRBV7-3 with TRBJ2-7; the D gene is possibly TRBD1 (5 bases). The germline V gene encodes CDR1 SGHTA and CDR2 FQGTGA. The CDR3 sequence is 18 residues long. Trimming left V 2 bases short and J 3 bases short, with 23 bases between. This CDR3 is CASSLGAGYGDTFYEQYV. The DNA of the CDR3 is TGTGCCAGCAGCTTAGGGGCAGGCTATGGCGACACCTTCTACGAGCAGTACGTC.

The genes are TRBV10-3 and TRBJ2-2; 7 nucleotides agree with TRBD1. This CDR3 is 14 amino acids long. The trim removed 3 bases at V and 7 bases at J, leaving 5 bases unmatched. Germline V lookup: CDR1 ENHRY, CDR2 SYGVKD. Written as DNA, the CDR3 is TGTGCCATCAGTGATCCCAGGGGGAACGGGGAGCTGTTTTTT. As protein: CAISDPRGNGELFF.

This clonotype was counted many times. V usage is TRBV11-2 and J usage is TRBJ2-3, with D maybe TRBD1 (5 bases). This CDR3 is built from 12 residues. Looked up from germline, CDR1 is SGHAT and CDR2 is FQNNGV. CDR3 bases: TGTTCCTGTCAGGGCCTCTCAGATACGCAGTATTTT. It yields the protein CSCQGLSDTQYF.

This CDR3 is CASSHHLAEQFF. CDR3 bases: TGTGCCAGCAGCCACCACCTAGCGGAGCAGTTCTTC. This chain links TRBV7-2 with TRBJ2-1; a possible D gene is TRBD2 (6 bases). Per the germline V gene, CDR1 is SGHTA and CDR2 is FQGNSA. The CDR3 extends over 12 amino acids. Trimming cost V 5 bases and J 10 bases, with 12 bases left between them.

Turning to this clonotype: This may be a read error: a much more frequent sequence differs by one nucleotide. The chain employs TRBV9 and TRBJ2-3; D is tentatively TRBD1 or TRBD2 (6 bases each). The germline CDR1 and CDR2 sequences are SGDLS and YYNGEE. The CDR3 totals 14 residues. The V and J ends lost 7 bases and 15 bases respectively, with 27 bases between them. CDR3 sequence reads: CASGDGGTATQYYF. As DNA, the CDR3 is TGTGCCAGCGGGGACGGGGGCACAGCTACGCAGTATTATTTT. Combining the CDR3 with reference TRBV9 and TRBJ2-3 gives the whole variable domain DSGVTQTPKHLITATGQRVTLRCSPRSGDLSVYWYQQSLDQGLQFLIQYYNGEERAKGNILERFSAQQFPDLHSELNLSSLELGDSALYFCASGDGGTATQYYFGPGTRLTVL.

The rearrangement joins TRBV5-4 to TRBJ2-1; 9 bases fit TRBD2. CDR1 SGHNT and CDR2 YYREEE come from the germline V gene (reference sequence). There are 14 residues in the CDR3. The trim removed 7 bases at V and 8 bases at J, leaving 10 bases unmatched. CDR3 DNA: TGTGCCAGCGGGATTAGCGGGGGTAGGGATGAGCAGTTCTTC. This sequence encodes CASGISGGRDEQFF.

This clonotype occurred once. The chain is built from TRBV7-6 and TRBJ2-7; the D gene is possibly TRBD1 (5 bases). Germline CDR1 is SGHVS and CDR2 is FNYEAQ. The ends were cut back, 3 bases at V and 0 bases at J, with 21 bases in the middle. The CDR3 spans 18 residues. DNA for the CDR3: TGTGCCAGCAGCTTTCCCCCAGAGGCGACAGCCCCCTCCTACGAGCAGTACGTC. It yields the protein CASSFPPEATAPSYEQYV.

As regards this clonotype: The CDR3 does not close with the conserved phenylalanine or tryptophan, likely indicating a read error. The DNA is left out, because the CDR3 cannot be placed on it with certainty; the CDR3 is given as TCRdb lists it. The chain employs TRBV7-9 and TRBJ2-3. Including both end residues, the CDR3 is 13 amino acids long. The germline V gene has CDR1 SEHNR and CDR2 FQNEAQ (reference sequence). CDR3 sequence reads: CASGARPQEQSAL.

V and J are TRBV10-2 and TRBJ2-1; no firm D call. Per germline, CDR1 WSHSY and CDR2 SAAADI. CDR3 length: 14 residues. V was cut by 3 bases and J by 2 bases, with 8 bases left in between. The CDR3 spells CASSEWGTYNEQFF. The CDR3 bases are TGCGCCAGCAGTGAATGGGGTACCTACAATGAGCAGTTCTTC.

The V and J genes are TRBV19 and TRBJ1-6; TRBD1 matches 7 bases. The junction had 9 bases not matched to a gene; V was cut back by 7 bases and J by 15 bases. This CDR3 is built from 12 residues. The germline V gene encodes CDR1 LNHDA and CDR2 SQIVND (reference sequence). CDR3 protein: CASTGQVGSLHF. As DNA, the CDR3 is TGTGCCAGTACCGGACAGGTTGGGAGCCTCCACTTT.

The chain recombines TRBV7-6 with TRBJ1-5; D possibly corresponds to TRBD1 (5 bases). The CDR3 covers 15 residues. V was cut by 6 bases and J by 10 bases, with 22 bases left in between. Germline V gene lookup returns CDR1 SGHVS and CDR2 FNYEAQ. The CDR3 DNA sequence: TGTGCCAGCAGTTCAGACAGACGCAATTCTCCCCCCCAGCATTTT. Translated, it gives CASSSDRRNSPPQHF.